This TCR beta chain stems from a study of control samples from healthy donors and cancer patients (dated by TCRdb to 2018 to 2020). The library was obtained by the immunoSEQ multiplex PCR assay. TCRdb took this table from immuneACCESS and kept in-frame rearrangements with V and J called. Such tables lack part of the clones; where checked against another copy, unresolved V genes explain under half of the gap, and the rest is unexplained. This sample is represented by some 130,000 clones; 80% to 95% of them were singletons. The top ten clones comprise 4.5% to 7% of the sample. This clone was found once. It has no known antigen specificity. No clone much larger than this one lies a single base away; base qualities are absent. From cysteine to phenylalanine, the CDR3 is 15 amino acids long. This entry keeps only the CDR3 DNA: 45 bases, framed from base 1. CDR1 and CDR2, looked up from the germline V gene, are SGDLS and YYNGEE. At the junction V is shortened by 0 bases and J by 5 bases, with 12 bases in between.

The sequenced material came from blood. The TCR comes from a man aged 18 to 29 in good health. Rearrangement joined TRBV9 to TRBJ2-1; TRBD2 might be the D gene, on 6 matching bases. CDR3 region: CASSVDGGLDNEQFF. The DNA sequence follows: TGTGCCAGCAGCGTAGATGGAGGGCTTGACAATGAGCAGTTCTTC.